Listed below are T cell receptor beta chains from one sample, sequenced in a study of CD8 T cells in Susac syndrome. Via MiXCR, TCRdb re-called the immunoSEQ multiplex PCR reads, giving one row per CDR3 protein. The top ten clones hold around 0.43% of a sample with about 83,000 distinct CDR3 sequences, 96% of them seen once. Source material: CD8+ T cells from PBMCs. The receptors were gathered from a human donor with Susac syndrome. CDR3s include the opening cysteine and the closing phenylalanine or tryptophan. D genes are given only for firm matches. The size field is filled for only some rows; it gives once, few, many or a size class.

abundance	v_gene	j_gene	d_gene	CDR3aa	CDR3nt
.	TRBV19	TRBJ2-7	.	CASSRRDTAYEQYF	TGTGCCAGTAGTCGTCGGGACACGGCCTACGAGCAGTACTTC
once	TRBV29-1	TRBJ1-1	.	CSTAGTIGDVTEAFF	TGCAGCACTGCAGGAACTATCGGGGATGTCACTGAAGCTTTCTTT
once	TRBV6-6	TRBJ2-1	TRBD1	CASSRDSLNEQFF	TGTGCCAGCAGTCGGGACAGCCTCAATGAGCAGTTCTTC
.	TRBV7-6	TRBJ2-7	.	CASSSLLGSYEQYF	TGTGCCAGCAGCTCCCTTCTGGGCTCCTACGAGCAGTACTTC
once	TRBV23-1	TRBJ2-1	.	CASSQSKQKGDEQFF	TGCGCCAGCAGTCAATCGAAACAGAAGGGCGATGAGCAGTTCTTC
few	TRBV2	TRBJ2-7	.	CASRDGSYEQYF	TGTGCCAGCCGGGACGGCTCCTACGAGCAGTACTTC
.	TRBV29-1	TRBJ1-2	TRBD1	CSVDHQGAYGYTF	TGCAGCGTTGATCATCAGGGGGCATATGGCTACACCTTC
.	TRBV4-3	TRBJ2-1	.	CASSQSYNEQFF	TGCGCCAGCAGTCAGAGCTACAATGAGCAGTTCTTC
once	TRBV3-1	TRBJ2-1	.	CASSQELGMYNEQFF	TGTGCCAGCAGCCAAGAACTGGGTATGTACAATGAGCAGTTCTTC
.	TRBV7-2	TRBJ1-2	.	CASSLGGAAGYTF	TGTGCCAGCAGCTTAGGAGGGGCGGCTGGCTACACCTTC
.	TRBV12-5	TRBJ2-1	TRBD2	CASGSTSGGPEYNEQFF	TGTGCTAGTGGTTCAACTAGCGGGGGCCCAGAGTACAATGAGCAGTTCTTC
.	TRBV30	TRBJ1-3	TRBD1	CAWTSDRGSGNTIYF	TGTGCCTGGACCAGTGACAGGGGCTCTGGAAACACCATATATTTT
.	TRBV20-1	TRBJ2-1	.	CSARDGSSYNEQFF	TGCAGTGCTAGAGACGGGAGTTCCTACAATGAGCAGTTCTTC
.	TRBV2	TRBJ2-2	.	CASSQEIGGELFF	TGTGCCAGCAGCCAGGAGATCGGCGGGGAGCTGTTTTTT